These 6 T cell receptor beta chains were sequenced from one sample in a study of graft-versus-host responses after intestinal transplantation. Clones were sequenced by immunoSEQ multiplex PCR, and TCRdb holds only the in-frame ones, with some missing. The data contain some 86,000 clones, roughly nine tenths of them singletons. No antigens are known for them. This material consisted of unstimulated CD4+ T cells sorted from spleen or lymph node cells, taken before intestinal transplant. The source of these receptors is a human donor who received an intestinal transplant.

The chain links TRBV18 to TRBJ2-3, with D perhaps matching TRBD1 (6 bases). Trimming removed 1 base at V and 3 bases at J, with 14 bases between. Looked up from germline, CDR1 is KGHSH and CDR2 is LQKENI. The CDR3 is 16 residues long. The CDR3 loop reads CASSPQNGQITDTQYF. DNA for the CDR3: TGTGCCAGCTCACCACAAAACGGACAGATAACAGATACGCAGTATTTT. The full variable domain, completed using reference TRBV18 and TRBJ2-3, is NAGVMQNPRHLVRRRGQEARLRCSPMKGHSHVYWYRQLPEEGLKFMVYLQKENIIDESGMPKERFSAEFPKEGPSILRIQQVVRGDSAAYFCASSPQNGQITDTQYFGPGTRLTVL.

The chain recombines TRBV18 with TRBJ1-3; 10 bases are shared with TRBD1. This CDR3 contains 18 residues. CDR1 KGHSH and CDR2 LQKENI come from the germline V gene. Trimming cost V 1 base and J 0 bases; bases outside gene matches: 6. CDR3 region: CASSPLWTGGGSGNTIYF. Written as DNA, the CDR3 is TGTGCCAGCTCACCACTCTGGACAGGGGGAGGCTCTGGAAACACCATATATTTT.

This sequence joins TRBV9 and TRBJ2-1, with D unresolved. The CDR3 consists of 16 residues. Germline loops: CDR1 SGDLS, CDR2 YYNGEE. Trimming removed 0 bases at V and 0 bases at J, with 10 bases between. The CDR3 reads CASSVASTFSYNEQFF. The CDR3 DNA follows: TGTGCCAGCAGCGTAGCTTCGACATTCTCCTACAATGAGCAGTTCTTC.

The chain carries TRBV7-9 and TRBJ1-1; the D gene is possibly TRBD1 (5 bases). The CDR3 runs to 16 residues. V was trimmed by 8 bases and J by 5 bases, leaving 24 bases between them. The germline CDR1 and CDR2 sequences are SEHNR and FQNEAQ (reference sequence). The CDR3 sequence: CASGRGADRGGTEAFF. The CDR3 region has the DNA TGTGCCAGCGGTAGGGGAGCCGACCGGGGGGGAACTGAAGCTTTCTTT.

The chain couples TRBV11-3 to TRBJ1-1; D is unclear. CDR1 and CDR2 from the germline V gene are SGHNT and YENEEA. V lost 5 bases, J lost 3 bases, and 19 bases lay in between. The CDR3 has 16 amino acids. Here the CDR3 DNA reads TGTGCCAGCAGCCGGAGCCTCTCCCAAGAGGACACTGAAGCTTTCTTT. Translating it yields CASSRSLSQEDTEAFF. Full variable domain (rest looked up from reference TRBV11-3 and TRBJ1-1): EAGVVQSPRYKIIEKKQPVAFWCNPISGHNTLYWYLQNLGQGPELLIRYENEEAVDDSQLPKDRFSAERLKGVDSTLKIQPAELGDSAVYLCASSRSLSQEDTEAFFGQGTRLTVV.

The V and J genes are TRBV9 and TRBJ2-2; D is possibly TRBD2 (6 bases). Trimming pared 0 bases from V and 3 bases from J, leaving 12 bases between. The CDR3 consists of 16 residues. Germline-derived CDR1 and CDR2 are SGDLS and YYNGEE. CDR3 residues: CASSVVSGRDTGELFF. The CDR3 DNA reads TGTGCCAGCAGCGTAGTAAGCGGGCGGGACACCGGGGAGCTGTTTTTT.